This passage covers 9 T cell receptor beta chains from one sample sequenced in a study of CD8 T cells in ankylosing spondylitis. TCRdb reprocessed the 5' RACE reads via MiXCR and lists one record per CDR3 protein. The repertoire has roughly 100,000 distinct CDR3 sequences, 24% of them found once; the top ten carry roughly an eighth. Source material: synovial fluid, either unsorted or a sorted T cell fraction (not recorded which). These TCRs come from a male donor with ankylosing spondylitis.

This rearrangement joins TRBV7-9 to TRBJ1-1, with D perhaps matching TRBD1 (5 bases). Looked up from germline, CDR1 is SEHNR and CDR2 is FQNEAQ (reference sequence). The CDR3 has 14 residues. The V end lost 0 bases, the J end lost 0 bases, and 5 bases lay between the germline ends. The CDR3 nucleotides read TGTGCCAGCAGCTTAGCGGGGGTGAACACTGAAGCTTTCTTT. Translated: CASSLAGVNTEAFF.

The chain recombines TRBV29-1 with TRBJ1-5; D unresolved. Between the trimmed V and J ends, which lost 4 bases and 3 bases, there was a span of 10 bases. Germline CDR1 and CDR2: SQVTM and ANQGSEA. This CDR3 spans 13 amino acids. In nucleotides, the CDR3 is TGCAGCGTTGCATCGGCTTTCAATCAGCCCCAGCATTTT. Protein sequence: CSVASAFNQPQHF.

The chain employs TRBV6-1 and TRBJ2-7; no firm D call. The CDR3 covers 14 residues. The germline V gene encodes CDR1 MNHNS and CDR2 SASEGT. The DNA for the CDR3 is TGTGCGGCCAGCAGCCCCCTCAGTAACTACGAGCAGTACGTC. It translates to CAASSPLSNYEQYV.

This clonotype has ten or more counts. The chain carries TRBV7-8 and TRBJ1-1, with D hard to call. Germline values: CDR1 SGHVS, CDR2 FQNEAQ. The CDR3 loop spans 13 amino acids. V lost 5 bases and J 2 bases, leaving 9 bases between the germline ends. The CDR3 spells CASSVPGNTEAFF. CDR3 nucleotides: TGTGCCAGCAGCGTACCGGGAAACACTGAAGCTTTCTTT.

There are a few counts of this clonotype. The chain joins TRBV12-3 or TRBV12-4 to TRBJ1-1, with a tentative D call TRBD1 (6 bases). Trimming removed 6 bases from V and 11 bases from J, with 19 bases in between. The CDR3 runs to 13 residues. The CDR3 reads CASSRDTLGKAFF. The CDR3 coding sequence is TGTGCCAGCAGCCGGGACACCTTAGGGAAGGCTTTCTTT.

Comment on this clonotype: Just one base apart from a much larger clone, this may be a read error. The chain has TRBV5-1 and TRBJ2-6; D is undetermined. Per germline, CDR1 SGHRS and CDR2 YFSETQ. The CDR3 is 15 amino acids. V was trimmed by 0 bases and J by 0 bases, leaving 4 bases between them. The CDR3 nucleotides are TGCGCCAGCAGCTTGGAGCCCTCTGGGGCCAACGTCCTGACTTTC. This translates into CASSLEPSGANVLTF. The whole variable domain, remainder taken from reference TRBV5-1 and TRBJ2-6, is KAGVTQTPRYLIKTRGQQVTLSCSPISGHRSVSWYQQTPGQGLQFLFEYFSETQRNKGNFPGRFSGRQFSNSRSEMNVSTLELGDSALYLCASSLEPSGANVLTFGAGSRLTVL.

This clonotype was detected many times. V and J are TRBV10-2 and TRBJ2-6; D ambiguous. The ends were cut back, 5 bases at V and 0 bases at J, with 8 bases in the middle. Germline-derived CDR1 and CDR2 are WSHSY and SAAADI. The CDR3 has 15 amino acids. CDR3 sequence reads: CASSPSGSGANVLTF. The CDR3 region has the DNA TGCGCCAGCAGTCCTTCAGGCTCTGGGGCCAACGTCCTGACTTTC.

This clonotype was picked up a small number of times. V usage is TRBV12-3 or TRBV12-4 and J usage is TRBJ1-1; possibly TRBD1 for D (5 bases). The length of the CDR3 is 13 residues. Trimming took 1 base from V and 8 from J, leaving 11 bases between them. This chain's CDR3 is CASSLGGQAEAFF. The CDR3 DNA reads TGTGCCAGCAGTTTAGGAGGACAAGCAGAAGCTTTCTTT.

At least ten counts were recorded for this clonotype. DNA for the CDR3: TGTGCCAGCAGTTCTAAGACTGTCTCTGGAAACACCATATATTTT. Its translation: CASSSKTVSGNTIYF. This rearrangement joins TRBV12-3 or TRBV12-4 to TRBJ1-3; unclear D gene. V was clipped by 4 bases and J by 0 bases, with 10 bases between them. CDR3 length: 15 residues.